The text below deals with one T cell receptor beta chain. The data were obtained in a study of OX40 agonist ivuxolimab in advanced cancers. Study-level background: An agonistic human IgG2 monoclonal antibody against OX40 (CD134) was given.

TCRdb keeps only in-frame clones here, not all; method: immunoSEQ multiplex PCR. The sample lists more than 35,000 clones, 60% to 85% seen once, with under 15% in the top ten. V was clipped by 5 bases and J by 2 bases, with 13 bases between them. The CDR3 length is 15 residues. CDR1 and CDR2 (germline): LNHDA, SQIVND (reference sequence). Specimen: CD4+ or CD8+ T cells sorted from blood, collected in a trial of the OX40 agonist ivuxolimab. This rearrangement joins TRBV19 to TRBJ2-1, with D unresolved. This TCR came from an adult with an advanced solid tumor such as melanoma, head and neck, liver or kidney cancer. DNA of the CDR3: TGTGCCAGTAGTCTCCAAGCGCCGACCTACAATGAGCAGTTCTTC. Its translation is CASSLQAPTYNEQFF.